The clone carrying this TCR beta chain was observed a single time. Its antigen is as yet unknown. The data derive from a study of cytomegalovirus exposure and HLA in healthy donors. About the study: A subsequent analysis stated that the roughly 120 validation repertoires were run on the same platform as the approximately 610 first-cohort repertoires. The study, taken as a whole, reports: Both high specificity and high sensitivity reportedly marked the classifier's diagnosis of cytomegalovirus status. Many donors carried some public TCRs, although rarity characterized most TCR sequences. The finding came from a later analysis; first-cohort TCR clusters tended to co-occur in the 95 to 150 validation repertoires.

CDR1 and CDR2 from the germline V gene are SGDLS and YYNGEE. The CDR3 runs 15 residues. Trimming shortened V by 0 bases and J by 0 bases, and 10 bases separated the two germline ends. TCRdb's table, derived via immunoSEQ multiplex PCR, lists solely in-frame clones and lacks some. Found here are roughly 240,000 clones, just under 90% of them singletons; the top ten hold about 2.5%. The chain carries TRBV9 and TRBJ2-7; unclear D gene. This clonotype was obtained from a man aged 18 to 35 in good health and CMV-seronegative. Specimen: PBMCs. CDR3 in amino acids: CASSVGGASSYEQYF. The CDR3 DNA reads TGTGCCAGCAGCGTAGGAGGTGCATCCTCCTACGAGCAGTACTTC.